The 25 T cell receptor beta chains presented below share a single source sample, sequenced in a study of cytomegalovirus exposure and HLA in healthy donors. The primer mix had 60 Vbeta and 13 Jbeta primers. Assay used: immunoSEQ multiplex PCR; TCRdb lists only in-frame clones, some missing. The table has fewer than 250,000 clones, roughly 86% seen once; the top ten hold around 3.7%. Sequenced material: PBMCs. Every receptor here comes from a man aged 40-49 years in good health and CMV-seropositive.

The chain has TRBV5-1 and TRBJ2-1; D is possibly TRBD1 (7 bases). The germline gives CDR1 SGHRS, CDR2 YFSETQ. V lost 3 bases and J lost 4, with 26 bases in between. This CDR3 region has 19 residues. Here the CDR3 reads CASSSSWAGGWDEYNEQFF. The CDR3 coding sequence is TGCGCCAGCAGCTCCAGTTGGGCAGGGGGGTGGGACGAGTACAATGAGCAGTTCTTC.

This sequence joins TRBV2 and TRBJ2-5; D is perhaps TRBD2 (6 bases). V was cut by 4 bases and J by 1 base, with 10 bases left in between. This CDR3 region has 14 residues. Germline V CDR1 and CDR2: SNHLY, FYNNEI. CDR3 in amino acids: CASSVRDPQETQYF. The CDR3 DNA sequence: TGTGCCAGCAGTGTGCGGGATCCCCAAGAGACCCAGTACTTC. Full variable domain (outside the CDR3, taken from reference TRBV2 and TRBJ2-5): EPEVTQTPSHQVTQMGQEVILRCVPISNHLYFYWYRQILGQKVEFLVSFYNNEISEKSEIFDDQFSVERPDGSNFTLKIRSTKLEDSAMYFCASSVRDPQETQYFGPGTRLLVL.

The rearrangement uses TRBV5-4 and TRBJ1-1; D might be TRBD1 (6 bases). The length of the CDR3 is 15 residues. Germline V lookup: CDR1 SGHNT, CDR2 YYREEE (reference sequence). V gave up 6 bases and J gave up 0 bases, with 15 bases separating them. The CDR3 DNA sequence: TGTGCCAGCACCCAGGGGCAGAGCATGAACACTGAAGCTTTCTTT. It codes for CASTQGQSMNTEAFF.

This rearrangement joins TRBV6-1 to TRBJ1-4; D perhaps matches TRBD1 (5 bases). The germline V and J ends were trimmed by 5 bases and 7 bases, with 14 bases remaining between them. The CDR3 totals 14 residues. Germline loops: CDR1 MNHNS, CDR2 SASEGT. The CDR3: CASSQGLRGEKLFF. The CDR3 DNA follows: TGTGCCAGCAGTCAGGGACTTCGGGGTGAAAAACTGTTTTTT.

This rearrangement joins TRBV9 to TRBJ2-6; 9 bases align to TRBD2. CDR3 size: 18 residues. J was trimmed by 1 base and V by 1 base; bases with no gene match: 6. From germline, CDR1 is SGDLS and CDR2 YYNGEE. The chain's CDR3 is CASSVPLAGQSGANVLTF. DNA of the CDR3: TGTGCCAGCAGCGTACCCCTAGCGGGGCAATCTGGGGCCAACGTCCTGACTTTC.

This sequence joins TRBV15 and TRBJ2-3; D is unresolved. CDR1 is LNHNV and CDR2 is YYDKDF in the germline V gene (reference sequence). V lost 0 bases and J 3 bases, leaving 25 bases between the germline ends. The CDR3 runs 20 residues. The CDR3: CATSRDFPPAPRVETDTQYF. The CDR3 coding sequence is TGTGCCACCAGCAGAGATTTCCCGCCGGCCCCTCGGGTAGAGACAGATACGCAGTATTTT.

The rearrangement links TRBV29-1 to TRBJ2-1; 11 bases are shared with TRBD2. J was trimmed by 9 bases and V by 4 bases; bases with no gene match: 8. The CDR3 runs to 14 residues. The germline CDR1 and CDR2 sequences are SQVTM and ANQGSEA. The CDR3 DNA sequence: TGCAGCGTTGCGGTAGCGGGGGGGCCGTCTGAGCAGTTCTTC. Protein product: CSVAVAGGPSEQFF.

The chain carries TRBV19 and TRBJ2-7; 9 nucleotides agree with TRBD2. Germline loops: CDR1 LNHDA, CDR2 SQIVND (reference sequence). The CDR3 totals 16 residues. V lost 5 bases to trimming and J lost 3 bases; unmatched junction nucleotides: 11. CDR3: CASSLTGTSLNYEQYF. The CDR3 nucleotides are TGTGCCAGTAGTCTAACCGGGACTAGCCTTAACTACGAGCAGTACTTC. The variable domain in full, completed from reference TRBV19 and TRBJ2-7, reads DGGITQSPKYLFRKEGQNVTLSCEQNLNHDAMYWYRQDPGQGLRLIYYSQIVNDFQKGDIAEGYSVSREKKESFPLTVTSAQKNPTAFYLCASSLTGTSLNYEQYFGPGTRLTVT.

The chain combines TRBV5-1 with TRBJ1-2; D remains unclear. CDR1 is SGHRS and CDR2 is YFSETQ in the germline V gene. This CDR3 is built from 12 residues. With 6 bases removed from V and 8 bases from J, the gap between germline ends came to 14 bases. The CDR3 spells CASTLDYGGYTF. Written as DNA, the CDR3 is TGCGCCAGCACATTGGACTATGGGGGCTACACCTTC.

The chain is built from TRBV19 and TRBJ1-5; tentative D call: TRBD1 (6 bases). The CDR3 is 14 amino acids. Germline V CDR1 and CDR2: LNHDA, SQIVND (reference sequence). Trimming left V 5 bases short and J 5 bases short, with 13 bases between. CDR3 region: CASSSRDNYQPQHF. DNA for the CDR3: TGTGCCAGTAGTTCCCGGGACAACTATCAGCCCCAGCATTTT. The full variable domain, in which reference TRBV19 and TRBJ1-5 provide the parts outside the CDR3, is DGGITQSPKYLFRKEGQNVTLSCEQNLNHDAMYWYRQDPGQGLRLIYYSQIVNDFQKGDIAEGYSVSREKKESFPLTVTSAQKNPTAFYLCASSSRDNYQPQHFGDGTRLSIL.

This clone has just a few counts. This sequence joins TRBV4-1 and TRBJ1-4, with no clear D. V was shortened by 3 bases and J by 2 bases, with 10 bases between the two germline ends. Per the germline V gene, CDR1 is MGHRA and CDR2 is YSYEKL. The CDR3 contains 15 residues. The CDR3 nucleotides are TGCGCCAGCAGCCAGTTGCTAGGCACTAATGAAAAACTGTTTTTT. Translation gives CASSQLLGTNEKLFF.

The rearrangement uses TRBV6-5 and TRBJ2-1, with 11 bases lining up with TRBD2. Trimming at V came to 5 bases and at J to 3 bases, leaving 3 bases not matched to a gene. CDR1 MNHEY and CDR2 SVGAGI come from the germline V gene. This CDR3 comprises 15 residues. In nucleotides, the CDR3 is TGTGCCAGCAGTACCGGGACTAGCGGCTACAATGAGCAGTTCTTC. Its protein is CASSTGTSGYNEQFF.

J is TRBJ2-3 and V is TRBV11-3, with 9 bases that match TRBD1. The V gene's germline CDR1 is SGHNT and CDR2 YENEEA. J gave up 4 bases and V 2 bases, and 4 bases lay outside the gene matches. The CDR3 covers 15 residues. The CDR3 protein is CASSLRTGASDTQYF. The CDR3 coding sequence is TGTGCCAGCAGCTTAAGGACAGGGGCCTCAGATACGCAGTATTTT.

This chain connects TRBV19 to TRBJ2-7; 8 nucleotides line up with TRBD2. V trimming: 3 bases; J trimming: 0 bases; junction bases outside the gene matches: 10. Per the germline V gene, CDR1 is LNHDA and CDR2 is SQIVND (reference sequence). The CDR3 spans 17 residues. CDR3 protein: CASSIGGSSGHSYEQYF. The CDR3 region has the DNA TGTGCCAGTAGTATCGGGGGCTCTAGCGGGCACTCCTACGAGCAGTACTTC.

The V gene is TRBV2, the J gene TRBJ1-1; weak D call: TRBD1 (5 bases). The V gene lost 5 bases and the J gene lost 4 bases, with 14 bases spanning the gap. This CDR3 has 14 amino acids. Germline assignment: CDR1 SNHLY and CDR2 FYNNEI. DNA for the CDR3: TGTGCCAGCAGTTCCGACAGTCGTAGCACTGAAGCTTTCTTT. It codes for CASSSDSRSTEAFF. The variable domain in full, completed from reference TRBV2 and TRBJ1-1, reads EPEVTQTPSHQVTQMGQEVILRCVPISNHLYFYWYRQILGQKVEFLVSFYNNEISEKSEIFDDQFSVERPDGSNFTLKIRSTKLEDSAMYFCASSSDSRSTEAFFGQGTRLTVV.

The genes are TRBV5-1 and TRBJ2-7; D is perhaps TRBD2 (5 bases). This CDR3 comprises 14 residues. Trimming pared 5 bases from V and 3 bases from J, leaving 15 bases between. Germline V CDR1 and CDR2: SGHRS, YFSETQ. CDR3 protein: CASSLGSGSYEQYF. DNA of the CDR3: TGCGCCAGCAGTCTGGGGTCGGGGAGCTACGAGCAGTACTTC.

The V and J genes are TRBV11-2 and TRBJ2-2; 11 positions match TRBD1. CDR1 is SGHAT, CDR2 FQNNGV, per germline. Trimming cost V 6 bases and J 3 bases; bases outside gene matches: 9. The CDR3 extends over 17 amino acids. The CDR3 region has the DNA TGTGCCAGCAGGCCATCACCGGGACAGGGGGACACCGGGGAGCTGTTTTTT. Translation: CASRPSPGQGDTGELFF.

V and J are TRBV5-6 and TRBJ1-2; tentatively, D is TRBD1 (5 bases). Trimming took off 4 bases at V and 8 bases at J, with 15 bases between the two ends. Per germline, CDR1 SGHDT and CDR2 YYEEEE. The CDR3 loop spans 13 amino acids. The CDR3 bases are TGTGCCAGCAGCCCGTCGGGGGTCCAAGGCTACACCTTC. Its protein is CASSPSGVQGYTF.

The chain joins TRBV6-1 to TRBJ1-5; TRBD1 might be the D (6 bases). Germline CDR1 reads MNHNS; CDR2 reads SASEGT. This CDR3 is built from 14 residues. With 5 bases removed from V and 1 base from J, the gap between germline ends came to 9 bases. The CDR3, as DNA: TGTGCCAGCAGTTCCGGGACAAGCAATCAGCCCCAGCATTTT. Translation gives CASSSGTSNQPQHF.

The table lists this clone with a count of one. V is TRBV4-1 and J is TRBJ1-1; TRBD1 might be the D (6 bases). The V gene's germline CDR1 is MGHRA and CDR2 YSYEKL. The CDR3 is 15 amino acids. V gave up 2 bases and J gave up 7 bases, with 17 bases separating them. CDR3 loop: CASSQLVGGEGEAFF. CDR3 DNA sequence: TGCGCCAGCAGCCAATTGGTAGGGGGGGAAGGTGAAGCTTTCTTT.

This chain uses TRBV10-2 with TRBJ1-1, with a tentative D call TRBD1 (6 bases). Germline assignment: CDR1 WSHSY and CDR2 SAAADI. The CDR3 is 14 residues long. V was clipped by 6 bases and J by 2 bases, with 13 bases between them. The CDR3 loop is CASRVTGPNTEAFF. Here the CDR3 DNA reads TGCGCCAGCAGGGTAACAGGGCCCAACACTGAAGCTTTCTTT.

The chain combines TRBV6-6 with TRBJ2-1, with D maybe TRBD2 (6 bases). Trimming removed 0 bases from V and 6 bases from J, with 9 bases in between. Germline V CDR1 and CDR2: MNHNY, SVGAGI (reference sequence). The CDR3 consists of 14 residues. CDR3 DNA sequence: TGTGCCAGCAGTTACTCGACTAGTCCCAATGAGCAGTTCTTC. It yields the protein CASSYSTSPNEQFF.

A note on this clone: Distinct nucleotide sequences in the sample also encode this CDR3. The chain is built from TRBV19 and TRBJ2-1; a possible D gene is TRBD2 (6 bases). CDR3 length: 14 amino acids. Germline CDR1 and CDR2: LNHDA and SQIVND (reference sequence). V lost 6 bases and J 3 bases, leaving 12 bases between the germline ends. Here the CDR3 reads CASSAGGDYNEQFF. The CDR3 coding sequence is TGTGCCAGTAGCGCTGGCGGGGACTACAATGAGCAGTTCTTC.

The chain joins TRBV7-9 to TRBJ2-3, with 7 bases lining up with TRBD1. The CDR3 is 14 amino acids. Losses at the gene ends were 4 bases for V and 6 bases for J; bases not matched to a gene: 7. The germline gives CDR1 SEHNR, CDR2 FQNEAQ (reference sequence). The CDR3 DNA is TGTGCCAGCAGCTCGAGACAGGGCGTCGATACGCAGTATTTT. Translated, it gives CASSSRQGVDTQYF.

The rearrangement links TRBV5-1 to TRBJ1-6, with D possibly matching TRBD1 (5 bases). Germline values: CDR1 SGHRS, CDR2 YFSETQ. The CDR3 extends over 16 amino acids. The V gene lost 0 bases and the J gene lost 8 bases, with 15 bases spanning the gap. The CDR3 region has the DNA TGCGCCAGCAGCTTGGGGGTTAGTGGGGGGGATTCACCCCTCCACTTT. Protein: CASSLGVSGGDSPLHF.